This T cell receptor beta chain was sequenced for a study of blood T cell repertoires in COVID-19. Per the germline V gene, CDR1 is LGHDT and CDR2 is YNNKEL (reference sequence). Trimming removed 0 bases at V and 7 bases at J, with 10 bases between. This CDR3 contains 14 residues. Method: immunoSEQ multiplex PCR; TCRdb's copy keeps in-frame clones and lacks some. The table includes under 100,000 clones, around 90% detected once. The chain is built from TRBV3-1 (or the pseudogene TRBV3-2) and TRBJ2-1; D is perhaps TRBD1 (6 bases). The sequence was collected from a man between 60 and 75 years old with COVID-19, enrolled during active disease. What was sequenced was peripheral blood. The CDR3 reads CASSQDMTGNEQFF. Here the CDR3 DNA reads TGTGCCAGCAGCCAAGACATGACAGGAAATGAGCAGTTCTTC.